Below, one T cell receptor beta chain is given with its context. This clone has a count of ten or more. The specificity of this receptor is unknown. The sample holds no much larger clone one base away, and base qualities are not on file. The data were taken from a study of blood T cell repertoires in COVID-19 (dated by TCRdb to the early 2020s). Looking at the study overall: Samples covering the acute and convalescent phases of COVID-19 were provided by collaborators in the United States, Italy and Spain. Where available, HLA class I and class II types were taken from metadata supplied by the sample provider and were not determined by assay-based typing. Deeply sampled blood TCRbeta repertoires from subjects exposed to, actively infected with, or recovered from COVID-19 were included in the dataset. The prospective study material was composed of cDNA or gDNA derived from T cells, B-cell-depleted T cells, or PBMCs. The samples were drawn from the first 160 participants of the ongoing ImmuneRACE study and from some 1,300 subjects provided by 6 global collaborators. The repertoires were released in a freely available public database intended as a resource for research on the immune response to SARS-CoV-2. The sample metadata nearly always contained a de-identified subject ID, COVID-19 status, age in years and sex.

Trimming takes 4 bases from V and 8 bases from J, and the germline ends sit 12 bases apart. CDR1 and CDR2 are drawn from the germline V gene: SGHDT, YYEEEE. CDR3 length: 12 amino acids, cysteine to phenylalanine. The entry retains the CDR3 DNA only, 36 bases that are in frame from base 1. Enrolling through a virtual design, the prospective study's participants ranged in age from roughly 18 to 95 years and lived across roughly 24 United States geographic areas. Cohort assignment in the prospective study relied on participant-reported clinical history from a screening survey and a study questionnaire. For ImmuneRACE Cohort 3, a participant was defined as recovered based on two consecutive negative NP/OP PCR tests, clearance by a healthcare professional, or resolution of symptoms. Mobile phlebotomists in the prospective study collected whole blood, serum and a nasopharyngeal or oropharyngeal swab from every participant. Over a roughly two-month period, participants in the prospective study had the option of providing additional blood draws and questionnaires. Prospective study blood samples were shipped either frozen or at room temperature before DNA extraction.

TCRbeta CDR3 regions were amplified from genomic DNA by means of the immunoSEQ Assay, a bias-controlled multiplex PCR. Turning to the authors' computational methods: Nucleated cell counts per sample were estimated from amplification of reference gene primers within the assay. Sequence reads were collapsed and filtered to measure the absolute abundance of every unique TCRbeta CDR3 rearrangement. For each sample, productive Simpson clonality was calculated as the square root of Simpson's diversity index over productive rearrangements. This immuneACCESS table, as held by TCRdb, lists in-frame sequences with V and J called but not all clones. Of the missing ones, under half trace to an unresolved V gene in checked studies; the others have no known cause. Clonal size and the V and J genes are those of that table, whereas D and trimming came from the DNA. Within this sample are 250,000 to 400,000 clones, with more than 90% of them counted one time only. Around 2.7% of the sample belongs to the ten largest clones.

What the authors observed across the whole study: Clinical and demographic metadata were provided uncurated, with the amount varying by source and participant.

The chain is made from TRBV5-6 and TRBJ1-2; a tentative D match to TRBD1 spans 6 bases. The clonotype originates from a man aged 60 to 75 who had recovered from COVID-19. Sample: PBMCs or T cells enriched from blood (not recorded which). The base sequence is TGTGCCAGCAGCCAGGGGCTGGGAGGCTACACCTTC. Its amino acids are CASSQGLGGYTF.